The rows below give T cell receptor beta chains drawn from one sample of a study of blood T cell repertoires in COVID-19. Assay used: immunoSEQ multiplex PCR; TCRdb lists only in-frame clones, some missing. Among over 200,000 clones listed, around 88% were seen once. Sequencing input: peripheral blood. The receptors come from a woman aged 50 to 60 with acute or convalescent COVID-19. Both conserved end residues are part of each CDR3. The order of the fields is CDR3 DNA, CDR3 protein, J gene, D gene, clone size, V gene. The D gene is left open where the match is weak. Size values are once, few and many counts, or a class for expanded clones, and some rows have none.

DNA: TGTGCCAGCAGTTTAGGGCTAGCGGGAGTCGAGCAGTACTTC
CDR3: CASSLGLAGVEQYF
J: TRBJ2-7
D: TRBD2
size: NA
V: TRBV27

DNA: TGTGCCTGGACCCAGAGGACTAGCGGGGGCGTAGGGGAGCTGTTTTTT
CDR3: CAWTQRTSGGVGELFF
J: TRBJ2-2
D: TRBD2
size: NA
V: TRBV30

DNA: TGTGCCAGCAGCTTAACCCCGACTAGCGGGAGAGGAAATGAGCAGTTCTTC
CDR3: CASSLTPTSGRGNEQFF
J: TRBJ2-1
D: TRBD2
size: few
V: TRBV7-3

DNA: TGTGCCAGCTCGGGACAGGGAGAGACCCAGTACTTC
CDR3: CASSGQGETQYF
J: TRBJ2-5
D: TRBD1
size: NA
V: TRBV18

DNA: TGCGCCAGCAGCCAAGGCGGGCCGGGCAATCAGCCCCAGCATTTT
CDR3: CASSQGGPGNQPQHF
J: TRBJ1-5
D: NA
size: NA
V: TRBV4-1

DNA: TGTGCCACCAGCAGAGATCCGGGAGGTGAGCAGTTCTTC
CDR3: CATSRDPGGEQFF
J: TRBJ2-1
D: TRBD2
size: NA
V: TRBV15

DNA: TGTGCCAGTAGTCAAGCAACAGGGGACGAGCAGTACTTC
CDR3: CASSQATGDEQYF
J: TRBJ2-7
D: TRBD1
size: few
V: TRBV19

DNA: TGTGCCAGCAGAACGCCGACCTCTACAGGGCCGGGTAGGGAAAAACTGTTTTTT
CDR3: CASRTPTSTGPGREKLFF
J: TRBJ1-4
D: NA
size: NA
V: TRBV28

DNA: TGTGCCACTAAACAGGGGGCTAATGGTGAGCAGTTCTTC
CDR3: CATKQGANGEQFF
J: TRBJ2-1
D: TRBD1
size: NA
V: TRBV3-1/TRBV3-2

DNA: TGCAGTGCTAGTAGGAGCGGACCTTACAATGAGCAGTTCTTC
CDR3: CSASRSGPYNEQFF
J: TRBJ2-1
D: NA
size: NA
V: TRBV20-1

DNA: TGTGCCACCAGCAGAGGGGGGACAGGCTACAATGAGCAGTTCTTC
CDR3: CATSRGGTGYNEQFF
J: TRBJ2-1
D: TRBD1
size: NA
V: TRBV15

DNA: TGTGCCAGCAGCATCTTAGCGGGAGCCTCCTACGAGCAGTACTTC
CDR3: CASSILAGASYEQYF
J: TRBJ2-7
D: TRBD2
size: NA
V: TRBV5-6

DNA: TGTGCCAGCAGCTTAGAAGCGGGAGTAGGAAGGGAGCTGTTTTTT
CDR3: CASSLEAGVGRELFF
J: TRBJ2-2
D: TRBD2
size: many
V: TRBV11-2

DNA: TGTGCCAGCAGCGCTACAGGGGGCTTAGGCACTGAAGCTTTCTTT
CDR3: CASSATGGLGTEAFF
J: TRBJ1-1
D: TRBD1
size: NA
V: TRBV7-3

DNA: TGTGCCAGCAGTCTTCGACGGGACAATCAGCCCCAGCATTTT
CDR3: CASSLRRDNQPQHF
J: TRBJ1-5
D: NA
size: once
V: TRBV2

DNA: TGTGCCACCAGCAGAGGAGCTAGCTCCTACAATGAGCAGTTCTTC
CDR3: CATSRGASSYNEQFF
J: TRBJ2-1
D: NA
size: NA
V: TRBV15

DNA: TGTGCCAGCAGCTTAGAATCCGATGGCTACACCTTC
CDR3: CASSLESDGYTF
J: TRBJ1-2
D: NA
size: NA
V: TRBV11-2